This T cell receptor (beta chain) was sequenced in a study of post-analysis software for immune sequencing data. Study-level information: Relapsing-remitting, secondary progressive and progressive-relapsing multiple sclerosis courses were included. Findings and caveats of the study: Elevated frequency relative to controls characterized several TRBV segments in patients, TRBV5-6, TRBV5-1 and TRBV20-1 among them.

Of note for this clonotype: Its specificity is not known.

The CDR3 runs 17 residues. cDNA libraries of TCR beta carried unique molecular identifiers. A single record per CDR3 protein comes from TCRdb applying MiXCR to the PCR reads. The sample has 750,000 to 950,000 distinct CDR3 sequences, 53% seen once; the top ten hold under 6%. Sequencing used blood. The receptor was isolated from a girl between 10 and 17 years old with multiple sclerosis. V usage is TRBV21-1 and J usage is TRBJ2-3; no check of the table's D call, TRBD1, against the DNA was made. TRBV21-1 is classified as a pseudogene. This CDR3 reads CASSNRGSGGSTDTQYF. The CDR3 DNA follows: TGTGCCAGCAGCAACCGGGGCAGCGGGGGATCCACAGATACGCAGTATTTT.